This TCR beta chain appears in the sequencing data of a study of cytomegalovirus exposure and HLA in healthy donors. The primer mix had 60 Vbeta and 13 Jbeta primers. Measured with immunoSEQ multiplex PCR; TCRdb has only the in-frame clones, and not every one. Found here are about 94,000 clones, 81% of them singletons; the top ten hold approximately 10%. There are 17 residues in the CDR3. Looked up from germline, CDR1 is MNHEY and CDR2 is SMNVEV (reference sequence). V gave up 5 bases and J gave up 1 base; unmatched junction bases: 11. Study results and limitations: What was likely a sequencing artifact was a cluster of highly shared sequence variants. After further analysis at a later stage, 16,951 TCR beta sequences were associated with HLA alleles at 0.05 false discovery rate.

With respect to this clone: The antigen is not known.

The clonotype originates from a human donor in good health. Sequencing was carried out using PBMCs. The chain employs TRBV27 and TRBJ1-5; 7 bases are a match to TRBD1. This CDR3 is CASSPYRGRLSNQPQHF. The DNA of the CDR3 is TGTGCCAGCAGTCCATACAGGGGTCGCCTAAGCAATCAGCCCCAGCATTTT.